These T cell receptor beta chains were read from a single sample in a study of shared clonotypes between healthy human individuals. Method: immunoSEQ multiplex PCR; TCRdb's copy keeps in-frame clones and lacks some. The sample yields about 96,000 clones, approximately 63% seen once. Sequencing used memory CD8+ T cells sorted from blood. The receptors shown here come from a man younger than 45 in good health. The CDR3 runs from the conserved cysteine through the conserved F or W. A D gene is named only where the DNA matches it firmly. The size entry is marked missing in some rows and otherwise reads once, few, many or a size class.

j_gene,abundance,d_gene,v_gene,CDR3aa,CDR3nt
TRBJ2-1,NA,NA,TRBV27,CASRAPRGTYYNEQFF,TGTGCCAGCAGGGCCCCGAGGGGGACCTACTACAATGAGCAGTTCTTC
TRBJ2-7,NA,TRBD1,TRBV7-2,CASSPGQGPSYEQYF,TGTGCCAGCAGCCCCGGACAGGGTCCCTCCTACGAGCAGTACTTC
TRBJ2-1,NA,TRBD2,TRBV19,CASSTGSGASSYNEQFF,TGTGCCAGTAGTACAGGTAGCGGGGCGAGCTCCTACAATGAGCAGTTCTTC
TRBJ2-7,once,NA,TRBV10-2,CASSDRSYEQYF,TGCGCCAGCAGTGACAGGTCCTACGAGCAGTACTTC
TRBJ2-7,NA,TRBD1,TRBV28,CASNARDRGTYEQYF,TGTGCCAGCAACGCCCGGGACAGGGGGACCTACGAGCAGTACTTC
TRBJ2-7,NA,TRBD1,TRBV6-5,CASSKQGAFYEQYF,TGTGCCAGCAGTAAACAGGGGGCGTTCTACGAGCAGTACTTC
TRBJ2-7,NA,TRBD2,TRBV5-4,CASSLGLAESYEQYF,TGTGCCAGCAGCTTGGGTCTAGCGGAATCCTACGAGCAGTACTTC
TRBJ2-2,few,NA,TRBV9,CASSVGSPGELFF,TGTGCCAGCAGCGTAGGATCGCCCGGGGAGCTGTTTTTT
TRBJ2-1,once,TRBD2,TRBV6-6,CASSYSREGLYNEQFF,TGTGCCAGCAGTTACTCACGGGAGGGCCTCTACAATGAGCAGTTCTTC
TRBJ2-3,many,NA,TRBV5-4,CASNPHISGTFTDTQYF,TGTGCCAGCAACCCTCATATTAGCGGAACCTTCACAGATACGCAGTATTTT
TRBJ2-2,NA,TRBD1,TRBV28,CASSLRQGAGTGELFF,TGTGCCAGCAGTTTACGACAGGGGGCGGGCACCGGGGAGCTGTTTTTT